This TCR beta chain was identified in a study of blood T cell repertoires in COVID-19. Trimming pared 1 base from V and 2 bases from J, leaving 9 bases between. This CDR3 has 15 residues. Per germline, CDR1 MGHRA and CDR2 YSYEKL. The repertoire was sequenced with immunoSEQ multiplex PCR; TCRdb's copy has only in-frame clones and lacks some. The data show fewer than 150,000 clones, approximately 86% seen once. The sequenced material came from peripheral blood. The receptor was isolated from a human donor in a cohort sampled during active COVID-19. This chain joins TRBV4-1 and TRBJ2-1; the D is unclear. The CDR3 DNA is TGCGCCAGCAGCCAAGGACACCTGACCTACAATGAGCAGTTCTTC. Its protein product is CASSQGHLTYNEQFF.